This T cell receptor (beta chain) was sequenced during a study of T cells in localized non-small cell lung cancer (TCRdb year 2020). Describing the broader study: The study examined T cell repertoires in under 300 patients with early-stage NSCLC and compared tumors with uninvolved tumor-adjacent lungs. The cohort was made up of around 220 treatment-naive NSCLC patients whose localized lung tumors had been resected. Of the NSCLC patients, around 130 were male and 107 were female, and the mean age was approximately 66 years. Study-wide conclusions, independent of this receptor: A median of approximately 62 of the top 100 tumor clones turned up in the paired uninvolved adjacent lung, and 28 of those clones also ranked among the top 100 of that same adjacent lung. Because multi-region tumor sequencing was not performed, intratumor heterogeneity could not be ruled out. Longer overall survival was associated with higher blood T cell density, whereas shorter survival was associated with higher adjacent-lung clonality. Uninvolved tumor-adjacent lung showed the highest T cell clonality, higher than tumor, which suggests more focused antigenic responses in the adjacent lung. Because of the exploratory design, TCR variables were selected using unadjusted p-values without false-discovery rate correction.

Uninvolved adjacent lung was taken at least 2 cm from the tumor margin and confirmed free of atypia by two independent pathologists. At diagnosis, tumor, uninvolved tumor-adjacent lung and peripheral blood were collected and then preserved as a mix of FFPE and fresh-frozen material. Comments on this clone: No cognate antigen has been identified for it. It has no much larger one-base neighbor in the sample; base qualities were not kept.

The immunoSEQ Assay was used to sequence TCR beta CDR3 regions from DNA. Processing in the source paper ran as follows. T cell density was computed as TCR beta template counts normalized to usable DNA estimated by amplifying housekeeping genes. Richness was estimated using the preseqR package, with extrapolation to 400,000 templates for PBMC samples and to 120,000 templates for tissue samples. Clonality was defined by subtracting Pielou's evenness from one. Differential abundance testing on productive amino-acid clonotypes, with a minimum total count of 5 and an alpha of 0.1, was used to identify tissue-enriched TCRs. The Jaccard Index and the Morisita Overlap Index were used to quantify repertoire overlap between compartments. GLIPH grouped TCR beta CDR3s together with public tetramer-defined viral CDR3s, and a viral motif had to include at least three viral sequences and show V-gene enrichment. Not all clones reach the TCRdb copy of this immuneACCESS table, which keeps in-frame sequences only. Checked studies attribute under half of the gap to unresolved V genes and leave the rest unexplained. V, J and clone size were drawn from that table, and D and trimming were deduced from the DNA. Recorded for this sample are 1,500 to 2,000 clones; roughly 25% of them occurred a single time. The ten largest clonotypes hold roughly 15% of the sample.

Including cysteine and phenylalanine, the CDR3 has 14 amino acids. Only CDR3 DNA is held: 42 bases, read in frame from base 1. In the germline V gene, CDR1 corresponds to MDHEN and CDR2 to SYDVKM. The junction shows trimming of 5 bases on V and 4 bases on J, plus 14 bases between the germline ends. This specimen was normal lung tissue next to the tumor, taken before any cancer treatment. This TCR was sampled from a female donor of 60 years or more with stage II lung adenocarcinoma. This chain is built from TRBV28 and TRBJ1-2, with no reliable assignment of the D segment. The DNA is TGTGCCAGCAGTAACGGTTTAGGGATCTATGGCTACACCTTC. This codes for CASSNGLGIYGYTF.